This is a list of T cell receptor beta chains from one sample in a study of PD-1 blockade in classical Hodgkin lymphoma. Sequencing used immunoSEQ multiplex PCR; TCRdb keeps in-frame clones, though not all of them. The sample shows roughly 16,000 clones, approximately 88% of them seen only once. Sequences were derived from peripheral blood mononuclear cells (PBMCs), sampled before the second cycle of nivolumab. These TCRs come from a human donor with classical Hodgkin lymphoma. Both conserved end residues are part of each CDR3.

j_call v_call cdr3_aa
TRBJ1-2 TRBV28 CASSLNSGGYGYTF
TRBJ1-1 TRBV5-1 CASSPGERLSSFF
TRBJ2-2 TRBV6-6 CASSYDSGTGELFF
TRBJ1-5 TRBV7-9 CASSLEYGENTKGQPQHF
TRBJ2-5 TRBV10-3 CAISESGRKYF
TRBJ1-2 TRBV5-1 CASSLVAAGQGYGYTF
TRBJ2-2 TRBV18 CASSPQASGRGGGELFF
TRBJ1-2 TRBV6-1 CASSDGTGYGYTF
TRBJ2-7 TRBV9 CASSEDSRGAYEQYF
TRBJ2-5 TRBV28 CASSLMGGQETQYF
TRBJ1-1 TRBV10-3 CAISEAQGDVLTEAFF
TRBJ2-7 TRBV21-1 CASSKGATGQGFEQYF
TRBJ1-2 TRBV6-5 CASSSRTGGGYTF
TRBJ2-3 TRBV7-9 CASSLGAQGAGGDTQYF
TRBJ2-7 TRBV2 CASSGAGF
- TRBV6-5 CASSDWAGGHEQYF
TRBJ1-1 TRBV6-5 CASSLNKYTEAFF
TRBJ1-1 TRBV5-1 CASSWAYGTSSEAFF
TRBJ2-3 TRBV11-3 CASSPGTSAITDTQYF
TRBJ2-3 TRBV6-5 CASRAYRGGLDTQYF
TRBJ1-2 TRBV6-5 CASSPTGGYGYTF
TRBJ2-3 TRBV11-1 CASSERGGVQSTDTQYF
TRBJ1-2 TRBV7-2 CASSPGTDYGYTF
TRBJ2-7 TRBV7-8 CASSLGLVTRVLVYEQYF
TRBJ1-5 TRBV4-1 CASSQERQGNQPQHF
TRBJ1-1 TRBV19 CASSDPMNTEAFF
TRBJ1-1 TRBV28 CASSFFLEGEAFF
TRBJ2-7 TRBV28 CASSPIPAWGSYEQYF
TRBJ1-6 TRBV5-5 CASSLGEWRINSPLHF
TRBJ2-3 TRBV6-1 CASSELDTQYF
TRBJ2-3 TRBV19 CASSMGGTIMNTQYF
TRBJ1-5 TRBV7-9 CASSPRESNQPQHF
TRBJ2-7 TRBV6-1 CASSEEDRGDYEQYF
TRBJ2-7 TRBV27 CASSFGRDREQYF
TRBJ1-1 TRBV7-9 CASSSGGGGYSTEAFF
TRBJ1-1 TRBV19 CASGVTERYTEAFF
TRBJ1-1 TRBV12-5 CASGPGQGNTEAFF
TRBJ1-5 TRBV18 CASSQADRNQPQHF
TRBJ2-1 TRBV7-8 CASSLALLRTSGSNEQFF
TRBJ1-3 TRBV6-1 CASSPRTSSGNTIYF
TRBJ2-5 TRBV29-1 CSVGQSQETQYF
TRBJ2-7 TRBV15 CATSRWTGTPYEQYF
TRBJ1-3 TRBV6-5 CASRGWTSGNTIYF
TRBJ2-7 TRBV15 CATSRDPGRTYEQYF
TRBJ2-7 TRBV4-1 CASSQGSAGSYEQYF
TRBJ2-2 TRBV25-1 CASSEGLAGGPNTGELFF
TRBJ1-1 TRBV10-3 CAIMQGTMNTEAFF
TRBJ2-5 TRBV30 CAWCQTLLQETQYF
TRBJ2-7 TRBV11-2 CASSFNRGIYEQYF
TRBJ2-2 TRBV9 CASSVGAPGPGELFF
TRBJ1-2 TRBV5-1 CASSLTASPYGYTF
TRBJ1-2 TRBV11-3 CASSLAREGGYTF
TRBJ2-5 TRBV7-5 CARSLASGGQETQYF
TRBJ2-2 TRBV5-3 CARSLGVGPANTGELFF
TRBJ1-5 TRBV6-1 CASSDTGTVASQPQHF